The clone carrying this TCR beta chain showed up many times. Its matching antigen is unknown. TCRdb re-called the RT-PCR reads with MiXCR, one entry per CDR3 protein. The table lists around 570,000 distinct CDR3 sequences, less than 10% of them singletons. The source of the sample is a study of response to subunit inactivated influenza vaccine. General study findings and limits: Authors suggested each seasonal flu vaccination may recruit only limited numbers of new T cells.

Germline CDR1 SGHRS, CDR2 YFSETQ. This CDR3 has 13 amino acids. The V gene end was trimmed by 0 bases and the J gene end by 4 bases; junction bases not matched to a gene: 1. This chain uses TRBV5-1 with TRBJ2-7; 7 bases map to TRBD1. The material sequenced was PBMCs from blood, taken less than 25 months after vaccination. This TCR came from a man in his fifties or sixties who received an inactivated influenza vaccine. The CDR3 loop is CASSLDRGYEQYF. CDR3 DNA: TGCGCCAGCAGCTTGGACAGGGGATACGAGCAGTACTTC.